Given below is one T cell receptor beta chain in context. An end of the junction differs from the germline gene, which may be a read error. This specimen belongs to a study of OX40 agonist ivuxolimab in advanced cancers. About the research overall: Dose-escalation patients' cancers were hepatocellular carcinoma, melanoma, renal cell or head and neck cancer.

Sequencing used immunoSEQ multiplex PCR; TCRdb keeps in-frame clones, though not all of them. The table has tens of thousands of clones, about nine tenths seen once. CDR3 length: 14 amino acids. Germline CDR1 is SSHAT and CDR2 is FNYEAQ (reference sequence). The source material was CD4+ or CD8+ T cells sorted from blood, sampled in a trial of the OX40 agonist ivuxolimab. This sequence was found in an adult with an advanced solid tumor such as melanoma, head and neck, liver or kidney cancer. This chain joins TRBV7-7 and TRBJ2-7; tentatively, D is TRBD1 (6 bases). The CDR3 here is CASSPGTNSYEQYF. CDR3 sequence (DNA): TGTGCTAGCAGCCCCGGGACAAACTCCTACGAGCAGTACTTC.